This note documents a single TCR beta chain sequence. This record belongs to a study of control samples from healthy donors and cancer patients. Sequenced by immunoSEQ multiplex PCR; TCRdb stores in-frame clones only, minus some. The sample records roughly 99,000 clones, 82% being singletons. The V gene end was trimmed by 4 bases and the J gene end by 7 bases; junction bases not matched to a gene: 6. Germline V gives CDR1 SGHRS, CDR2 YFSETQ. The CDR3 is 13 residues long. The sequencing sample was made of blood. This TCR was recovered from a man aged 55 to 69 in good health. The genes are TRBV5-1 and TRBJ2-7; TRBD1 agrees at 9 bases. The CDR3, as DNA: TGCGCCAGCAGCCCGACAGGGGGGCGGGAGCAGTACTTC. It encodes CASSPTGGREQYF.